These 8 T cell receptor beta chains were sequenced from one sample in a study of CD8 T cells in Susac syndrome. Random hexamers were used to reverse transcribe roughly 0.5 to 1 ug of RNA. TCRdb independently ran MiXCR on the immunoSEQ multiplex PCR reads; one entry per CDR3 protein. Here the sample spans a few hundred thousand distinct CDR3 sequences, 92% being singletons. The material sequenced was CD4+ T cells from PBMCs. The receptors were gathered from a human donor with multiple sclerosis.

The V gene is TRBV18, the J gene TRBJ2-7; 7 nucleotides agree with TRBD2. J lost 0 bases, V lost 0 bases, and 5 bases had no gene match. The CDR3 covers 16 residues. Looked up from germline, CDR1 is KGHSH and CDR2 is LQKENI. The DNA of the CDR3 is TGTGCCAGCTCACCACCGGGGGGGATGAGCTCCTACGAGCAGTACTTC. It translates to CASSPPGGMSSYEQYF. The whole variable domain, remainder taken from reference TRBV18 and TRBJ2-7, is NAGVMQNPRHLVRRRGQEARLRCSPMKGHSHVYWYRQLPEEGLKFMVYLQKENIIDESGMPKERFSAEFPKEGPSILRIQQVVRGDSAAYFCASSPPGGMSSYEQYFGPGTRLTVT.

The genes are TRBV6-6 and TRBJ2-1, with TRBD2 identical over 9 bases. The CDR3 sequence is 15 residues long. Germline values: CDR1 MNHNY, CDR2 SVGAGI (reference sequence). V was clipped by 4 bases and J by 3 bases; unmatched bases: 4. CDR3 region: CASSSTSGHYNEQFF. The CDR3 bases are TGTGCCAGCAGTTCGACTAGCGGCCACTACAATGAGCAGTTCTTC.

The chain combines TRBV2 with TRBJ2-5; D unclear. From germline, CDR1 is SNHLY and CDR2 FYNNEI. The V end lost 6 bases, the J end lost 2 bases, and 10 bases lay between the germline ends. The CDR3 is 13 residues long. This CDR3 reads CASRAEPQETQYF. The CDR3, as DNA: TGTGCCAGCAGGGCCGAACCTCAAGAGACCCAGTACTTC.

The chain joins TRBV10-3 to TRBJ1-2; tentatively, D is TRBD1 (6 bases). Germline CDR1 reads ENHRY; CDR2 reads SYGVKD. The CDR3 contains 16 residues. V lost 6 bases and J lost 6, with 23 bases in between. CDR3 DNA: TGTGCCATCAGCCCAGGGGTCACGGGGGAATTAGATGGCTACACCTTC. As protein: CAISPGVTGELDGYTF.

This chain uses TRBV6-1 with TRBJ1-6; D gene unclear. V was trimmed by 6 bases and J by 5 bases, leaving 14 bases between them. Germline loops: CDR1 MNHNS, CDR2 SASEGT. The CDR3 sequence is 15 residues long. The CDR3 reads CASRGLGSNNSPLHF. In nucleotides, the CDR3 is TGTGCCAGCAGGGGTCTGGGTTCTAATAATTCACCCCTCCACTTT.

The J gene is TRBJ2-7, the V gene TRBV20-1, with TRBD2 matching over 7 bases. With V trimmed by 0 bases and J by 4 bases, 9 bases remained unmatched. CDR3 size: 15 residues. CDR1 DFQATT and CDR2 SNEGSKA come from the germline V gene (reference sequence). CDR3 in amino acids: CSARDLRERAYEQYF. The CDR3 DNA sequence: TGCAGTGCTAGAGATCTGCGGGAGCGAGCGTACGAGCAGTACTTC.

The rearrangement uses TRBV12-5 and TRBJ2-1, with 8 bases that match TRBD1. CDR1 and CDR2 (germline): LGHNT, FRNRAP. J lost 6 bases, V lost 0 bases, and 7 bases had no gene match. The CDR3 consists of 16 residues. The CDR3 region is CASGLVLRQGANEQFF. The CDR3 DNA sequence: TGTGCTAGTGGTTTGGTACTCAGGCAGGGGGCCAATGAGCAGTTCTTC.

J is TRBJ2-3 and V is TRBV20-1; 11 nucleotides match TRBD1. Germline loops: CDR1 DFQATT, CDR2 SNEGSKA (reference sequence). J gave up 2 bases and V 3 bases, and 7 bases lay outside the gene matches. CDR3 length: 16 amino acids. The CDR3 DNA sequence: TGCAGTGCTAGCCCCGGGACAGGGGGTGTCACAGATACGCAGTATTTT. The encoded protein is CSASPGTGGVTDTQYF.